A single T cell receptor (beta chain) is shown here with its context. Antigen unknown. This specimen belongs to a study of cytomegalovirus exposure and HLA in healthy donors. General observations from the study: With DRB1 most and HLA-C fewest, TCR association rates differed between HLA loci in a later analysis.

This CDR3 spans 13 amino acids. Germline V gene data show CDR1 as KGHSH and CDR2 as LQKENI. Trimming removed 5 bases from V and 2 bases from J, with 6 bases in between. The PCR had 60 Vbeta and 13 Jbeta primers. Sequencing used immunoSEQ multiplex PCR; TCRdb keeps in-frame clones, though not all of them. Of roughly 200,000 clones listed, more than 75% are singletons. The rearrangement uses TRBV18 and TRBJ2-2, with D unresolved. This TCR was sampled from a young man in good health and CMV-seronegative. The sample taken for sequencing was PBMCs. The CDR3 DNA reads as TGTGCCAGCTCAACTTCTAACACCGGGGAGCTGTTTTTT. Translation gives CASSTSNTGELFF.